This TCR beta chain was sequenced for a study of blood T cell repertoires in COVID-19. Study-level background: From the United States, Italy and Spain came samples of acute and convalescent COVID-19. The analysed material was cDNA or gDNA that came from T cells, B-cell-depleted T cells, or PBMCs.

The sample holds a few counts of this clone. In the source study's methods: Reference gene primers were amplified, and this amplification served to estimate nucleated cell counts. Assay used: immunoSEQ multiplex PCR; TCRdb lists only in-frame clones, some missing. V and J calls and clone size come straight from that table; D and trimming were deduced from the DNA. The data show 40,000 to 45,000 clones, with 79% seen just once and about 30% held by the top ten. This CDR3 contains 15 residues. The J segment lost 8 bases and the V segment lost 4 bases, leaving 8 bases of the junction unmatched. Germline assignment: CDR1 SNHLY and CDR2 FYNNEI.

Sequencing was carried out using peripheral blood. This receptor was taken from a woman older than 75 with acute or convalescent COVID-19. V is TRBV2 and J is TRBJ1-2, with 12 nucleotides matching TRBD1. CDR3 amino acids: CASSAQGQGANGYTF. The CDR3, as DNA: TGTGCCAGCAGTGCTCAGGGACAGGGGGCGAACGGCTACACCTTC.